This TCR beta chain was profiled in a study of T-cell memory formation after mild COVID-19. Whole-study context: TCR clusters were mostly confined to one donor each. Notes on the study in general: Contracting clones from day 15 to 85 showed balanced CD4/CD8; later expanders favored CD4+. Proof of SARS-CoV-2 specificity was absent for the second-wave clones that crested on day 37.

The V gene lost 8 bases and the J gene lost 2 bases, with 4 bases spanning the gap. The CDR3 spans 11 residues. Germline V gene lookup returns CDR1 MNHEY and CDR2 SVGEGT. This clonotype has at least ten counts. Its antigen is still unknown. 5'RACE primed from the constant segment yielded TCR alpha and TCR beta cDNA libraries bearing sample barcodes and UMIs. TCRdb re-called the 5' RACE reads through MiXCR, storing one row per CDR3 protein. The repertoire includes 300,000 to 400,000 distinct CDR3 sequences, roughly 15% of them detected once, and around 20% sits in the top ten. This sequence originates from a man between 18 and 35 years old who had mild COVID-19 (a few samples of this study predate the infection). Cell type and time point are not known. The V and J genes are TRBV6-2 or TRBV6-3 and TRBJ2-1; D call uncertain. The sequenced material came from PBMCs or a T cell subset sorted from them (not recorded which). CDR3 in amino acids: CASRAYNEQFF. In DNA, the CDR3 is TGTGCCAGCCGCGCCTACAATGAGCAGTTCTTC.